These 13 T cell receptor beta chains originate from one sample sequenced in a study of cytomegalovirus exposure and HLA in healthy donors. PCR primers comprised 60 Vbeta and 13 Jbeta primers. TCRdb's table, derived via immunoSEQ multiplex PCR, lists solely in-frame clones and lacks some. There are roughly 100,000 clones in the sample; 74% occur only once, and about 2.6% lies in the top ten. Sequencing was performed on PBMCs. These receptors were obtained from a man aged 50 to 59 in good health and CMV-seropositive.

This sequence joins TRBV4-1 and TRBJ1-1, with D possibly matching TRBD1 (5 bases). Germline V CDR1 and CDR2: MGHRA, YSYEKL. CDR3 size: 16 residues. Trimming removed 0 bases from V and 1 base from J, with 12 bases in between. CDR3 bases: TGCGCCAGCAGCCAAGAAGGGGCGGGAGGGAACACTGAAGCTTTCTTT. This translates into CASSQEGAGGNTEAFF.

The chain joins TRBV6-1 to TRBJ2-4, with 9 bases matching TRBD1. Per the germline V gene, CDR1 is MNHNS and CDR2 is SASEGT. V gave up 3 bases and J gave up 0 bases; unmatched junction bases: 3. CDR3 length equals 16 residues. The DNA of the CDR3 is TGTGCCAGCAGTGACCGGGACAGGGTAGCCAAAAACATTCAGTACTTC. Protein product: CASSDRDRVAKNIQYF.

The chain joins TRBV6-6 to TRBJ2-3, with 8 bases lining up with TRBD1. The germline CDR1 and CDR2 sequences are MNHNY and SVGAGI (reference sequence). The CDR3 runs to 16 residues. With 8 bases clipped from V and 3 bases from J, the junction kept 13 bases outside the gene matches. The CDR3 sequence is CASAYGQGERTDTQYF. The CDR3 DNA sequence: TGTGCCAGCGCCTATGGACAGGGTGAGAGGACAGATACGCAGTATTTT.

The chain joins TRBV4-1 to TRBJ1-2, with 8 bases fitting TRBD1. J gave up 4 bases and V 3 bases, and 25 bases lay outside the gene matches. The CDR3 spans 21 residues. Looked up from germline, CDR1 is MGHRA and CDR2 is YSYEKL. The CDR3 DNA reads as TGCGCCAGCAGCCATCCGGGACAGGCTTCTCCTAGGGTGTACCGGGTCTATGGCTACACCTTC. It translates to CASSHPGQASPRVYRVYGYTF.

The chain carries TRBV10-2 and TRBJ1-6, with 8 nucleotides matching TRBD1. CDR1 is WSHSY and CDR2 is SAAADI in the germline V gene. CDR3 size: 14 residues. Trimming removed 4 bases from V and 10 bases from J; junction bases left unmatched: 6. The CDR3 DNA is TGCGCCAGCAGTGGGAACAGGGGGGTGTCACCCCTCCACTTT. This sequence encodes CASSGNRGVSPLHF.

This sequence joins TRBV10-3 and TRBJ2-5; tentatively, D is TRBD2 (6 bases). The CDR3 runs 14 residues. Deletions cut 2 bases from V and 1 base from J, with 8 bases between. Germline V lookup: CDR1 ENHRY, CDR2 SYGVKD. The CDR3 DNA sequence: TGTGCCATCAGTGAGCGCGGGGCCCAAGAGACCCAGTACTTC. Its protein product is CAISERGAQETQYF.

V usage is TRBV2 and J usage is TRBJ1-4; TRBD1 is a possible D gene (5 bases). The V end lost 1 base, the J end lost 7 bases, and 13 bases lay between the germline ends. Looked up from germline, CDR1 is SNHLY and CDR2 is FYNNEI. The CDR3 contains 15 residues. The CDR3 sequence is CASSEVWGVGEKLFF. In nucleotides, the CDR3 is TGTGCCAGCAGTGAAGTCTGGGGGGTCGGTGAAAAACTGTTTTTT. Full variable domain (remainder filled in from reference TRBV2 and TRBJ1-4): EPEVTQTPSHQVTQMGQEVILRCVPISNHLYFYWYRQILGQKVEFLVSFYNNEISEKSEIFDDQFSVERPDGSNFTLKIRSTKLEDSAMYFCASSEVWGVGEKLFFGSGTQLSVL.

This clone came up a few times. The J gene is TRBJ1-5, the V gene TRBV10-3; D might be TRBD1 (5 bases). There are 12 residues in the CDR3. Germline CDR1 is ENHRY and CDR2 is SYGVKD. Trimming removed 2 bases at V and 6 bases at J, with 5 bases between. The DNA for the CDR3 is TGTGCCATCAGTGAGGGGGCTCAGCCCCAGCATTTT. Translation: CAISEGAQPQHF.

The J gene is TRBJ2-5, the V gene TRBV30, with 13 bases aligning to TRBD2. Per germline, CDR1 GTSNPN and CDR2 SVGIG (reference sequence). Trimming took 2 bases from V and 4 from J; bases not matched to a gene: 1. The length of the CDR3 is 14 residues. This CDR3 is CAWSRTSGGETQYF. CDR3 DNA sequence: TGTGCCTGGAGTAGGACTAGCGGGGGAGAGACCCAGTACTTC.

The V and J genes are TRBV27 and TRBJ2-7; TRBD2 agrees at 7 bases. The junction had 17 bases not matched to a gene; V was cut back by 9 bases and J by 6 bases. CDR3 size: 15 residues. CDR1 is MNHEY and CDR2 is SMNVEV in the germline V gene (reference sequence). The CDR3 loop is CASGGVGGRRVEQYF. The CDR3 nucleotides are TGTGCCAGTGGGGGGGTTGGCGGAAGGAGGGTCGAGCAGTACTTC.

V gene TRBV7-9 combines with J gene TRBJ2-2; TRBD1 might be the D (6 bases). This CDR3 comprises 12 residues. The germline V and J ends were trimmed by 5 bases and 9 bases, with 10 bases remaining between them. CDR1 and CDR2 from the germline V gene are SEHNR and FQNEAQ (reference sequence). CDR3 DNA sequence: TGTGCCAGCAGCCCAGGGGTGTGGGAGCTGTTTTTT. Translation gives CASSPGVWELFF.

The V and J genes are TRBV7-9 and TRBJ1-1; D is unclear. The CDR3 runs 15 residues. Trimming stripped 1 base from V and 2 bases from J, with 11 bases between. Germline-derived CDR1 and CDR2 are SEHNR and FQNEAQ (reference sequence). The DNA for the CDR3 is TGTGCCAGCAGCTTAGGGTCCGCGGGAAACACTGAAGCTTTCTTT. As protein: CASSLGSAGNTEAFF.

The chain couples TRBV5-1 to TRBJ2-6; TRBD1 might be the D (6 bases). The germline CDR1 and CDR2 sequences are SGHRS and YFSETQ. V was clipped by 2 bases and J by 0 bases, with 15 bases between them. The CDR3 is 18 residues long. The CDR3 spells CASSFSGDLISGANVLTF. In nucleotides, the CDR3 is TGCGCCAGCAGCTTCTCAGGGGACCTTATCTCTGGGGCCAACGTCCTGACTTTC.